This T cell receptor beta chain was captured in a study of T cells in Graves' hyperthyroidism and ophthalmopathy. Germline CDR1 is SGHVS and CDR2 is FQNEAQ. This CDR3 comprises 16 residues. V dropped 7 bases and J dropped 6 bases, with 21 bases sitting between them. The sample holds many counts of this clonotype. The antigen is not known. Study-wide results and limits: Blood also held most thyroid clonotypes expanded beyond 0.001. The model foresaw ophthalmopathy a median roughly 6.5 months prior to onset.

There were TCR beta CDR3 regions amplified from RNA transcripts. The HTBI primer set was used in a first-round RT-PCR of the TCR CDR3. TCRdb reprocessed the multiplex PCR reads via MiXCR and lists one record per CDR3 protein. This table holds approximately 720,000 distinct CDR3 sequences, approximately 18% found once. Exclusion of patients followed from uncontrolled infection, other autoimmune disease, pregnancy or lactation. The diagnoses drew upon clinical symptoms, serum thyroxine and TRAb, thyroid ultrasound and orbital computed tomography. Source material: blood. The chain uses TRBV7-8 and TRBJ2-2, with D perhaps given as TRBD1 or TRBD2 (6 bases each). The receptor was derived from a woman in her 50s with Graves' hyperthyroidism that later progressed to Graves' ophthalmopathy. This CDR3 reads CASTPGAGIGAGELFF. The CDR3 DNA reads TGTGCCAGCACCCCGGGGGCGGGGATCGGCGCCGGGGAGCTGTTTTTT.